The T cell receptor beta chain described here comes from a study of blood T cell repertoires in COVID-19. Study-wide context: PBMCs, B-cell-depleted T cells, or T cells were the source of the cDNA or gDNA that made up the material.

Germline V gene data show CDR1 as LGHDT and CDR2 as YNNKEL (reference sequence). Between the trimmed V and J ends, which lost 7 bases and 2 bases, there was a span of 14 bases. This CDR3 contains 14 residues. TCRdb's copy holds only in-frame clones and misses some; the assay was immunoSEQ multiplex PCR. Of about 170,000 clones detected, around 85% appear once; the ten largest clones hold about 6.9%. The rearrangement joins TRBV3-1 (or the pseudogene TRBV3-2) to TRBJ1-2; D uncertain. The source is an elderly man with COVID-19, enrolled during active disease. Sequencing was done on a sample of peripheral blood. DNA for the CDR3: TGTGCCAGCACTACGGGGAGGGCAAACTATGGCTACACCTTC. Its translation is CASTTGRANYGYTF.